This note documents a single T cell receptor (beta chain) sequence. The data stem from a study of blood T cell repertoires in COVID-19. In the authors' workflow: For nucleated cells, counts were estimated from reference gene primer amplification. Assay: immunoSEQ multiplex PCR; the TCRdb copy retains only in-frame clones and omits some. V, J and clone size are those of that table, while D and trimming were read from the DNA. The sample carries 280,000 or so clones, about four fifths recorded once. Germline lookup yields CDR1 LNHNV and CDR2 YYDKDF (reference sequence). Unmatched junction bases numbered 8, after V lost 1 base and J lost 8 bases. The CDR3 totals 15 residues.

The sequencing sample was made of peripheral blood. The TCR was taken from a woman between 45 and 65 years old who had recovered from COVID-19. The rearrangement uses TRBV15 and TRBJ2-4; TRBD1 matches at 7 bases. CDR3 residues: CATSRGQGGRDIQYF. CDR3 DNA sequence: TGTGCCACCAGCAGAGGACAGGGTGGTAGAGACATTCAGTACTTC.